A single sample gave rise to the 31 T cell receptor beta chains below, sequenced in a study of blood T cells in healthy people across ages. A sample-barcoded 5' primer and a J-beta primer mix were used in a second PCR of about 7 to 12 cycles. MiXCR, run by TCRdb on the 5' RACE reads, gives a single entry per CDR3 protein. The table lists roughly 410,000 distinct CDR3 sequences, about 52% of them singletons. The source material was blood. Receptor source: a man aged 60 to 69 in good health.

This clonotype was detected a few times. The J gene is TRBJ2-7, the V gene TRBV16, with 9 bases fitting TRBD1. After removal of 3 bases from V and 5 bases from J, the junction contained 5 bases not matched to a gene. The CDR3 has 14 amino acids. CDR1 is KGHSY and CDR2 is FQNENV in the germline V gene. CDR3 in DNA: TGTGCCAGCAGCCAGAGGGACAGGGTCCACGAGCAGTACTTC. The encoded protein is CASSQRDRVHEQYF. Full variable domain (remainder filled in from reference TRBV16 and TRBJ2-7): GEEVAQTPKHLVRGEGQKAKLYCAPIKGHSYVFWYQQVLKNEFKFLISFQNENVFDETGMPKERFSAKCLPNSPCSLEIQATKLEDSAVYFCASSQRDRVHEQYFGPGTRLTVT.

This clonotype appeared a few times. This sequence joins TRBV29-1 and TRBJ2-7; 8 bases map to TRBD1. The trim removed 4 bases at V and 3 bases at J, leaving 5 bases unmatched. This CDR3 spans 13 amino acids. The germline gives CDR1 SQVTM, CDR2 ANQGSEA. The CDR3 DNA sequence: TGCAGCGTTGTCTCAGGGGGCATCTACGAGCAGTACTTC. Translation: CSVVSGGIYEQYF.

This clonotype was observed many times. CDR3 in DNA: TGCAGCGCCTGGACAGGGATTTTGGTCAATGAGCAGTTCTTC. Its translation: CSAWTGILVNEQFF. The rearrangement joins TRBV29-1 to TRBJ2-1, with 8 bases matching TRBD1. Germline V gene lookup returns CDR1 SQVTM and CDR2 ANQGSEA. Losses at the gene ends were 7 bases for V and 6 bases for J; bases not matched to a gene: 11. The CDR3 loop spans 14 amino acids.

This clonotype has only a few counts. This chain links TRBV7-2 with TRBJ2-5; D unclear. With the DNA end fitting TRBJ2-7 better, the J assignment may be wrong. This CDR3 spans 14 amino acids. Germline V gene data show CDR1 as SGHTA and CDR2 as FQGNSA. In nucleotides, the CDR3 is TGTGCCAGCAGCTTATCGCCTCACTCATACGAGCAGTACTTC. It yields the protein CASSLSPHSYEQYF.

This chain joins TRBV11-1 and TRBJ1-1; no definite D call. The CDR3 sequence is 14 residues long. Germline values: CDR1 SGHAT, CDR2 FQDESV (reference sequence). V lost 1 base and J 10 bases, leaving 16 bases between the germline ends. CDR3 DNA sequence: TGTGCCAGCAGCTTAGAAGCAGACGACCGCGGAGCTTTCTTT. The encoded protein is CASSLEADDRGAFF.

This clonotype turned up a few times. J is TRBJ1-1 and V is TRBV6-5; a possible D gene is TRBD1 (6 bases). V lost 5 bases, J lost 4 bases, and 17 bases lay in between. This CDR3 is 15 amino acids long. Germline assignment: CDR1 MNHEY and CDR2 SVGAGI. The CDR3, as DNA: TGTGCCAGCAGTACAGAGTACAGGGTCGCCACTGAAGCTTTCTTT. Its protein product is CASSTEYRVATEAFF.

Points on this clonotype: The junction departs from the called germline gene at one end, perhaps through a read error. This chain uses TRBV5-1 with TRBJ2-3; TRBD2 agrees at 7 bases. Germline V gene data show CDR1 as SGHRS and CDR2 as YFSETQ. This CDR3 spans 15 amino acids. The CDR3 DNA sequence: TGCGCCAGCAGCTTGGAAACGGGACTATCAGATACGCGGTATTTT. Amino acids: CASSLETGLSDTRYF.

This clonotype was found a few times. The J gene is TRBJ1-2, the V gene TRBV30; no reliable D call. Germline loops: CDR1 GTSNPN, CDR2 SVGIG (reference sequence). Trimming removed 2 bases from V and 2 bases from J, with 9 bases in between. The CDR3 sequence is 13 residues long. CDR3 loop: CAWSSRRNYGYTF. The CDR3 bases are TGTGCCTGGAGTTCGAGACGGAACTATGGCTACACCTTC.

V and J are TRBV18 and TRBJ2-4; the D call may be TRBD1 or TRBD2 (6 bases each). In germline, CDR1 is KGHSH, CDR2 LQKENI. The CDR3 totals 14 residues. Trimming took off 3 bases at V and 6 bases at J, with 12 bases between the two ends. CDR3 loop: CASSPSEGGNIQYF. CDR3 nucleotide sequence: TGTGCCAGCTCACCGTCCGAGGGGGGAAACATTCAGTACTTC.

The V call is TRBV7-6, the J call TRBJ2-7, with 7 bases identical to TRBD1. Germline V gives CDR1 SGHVS, CDR2 FNYEAQ. V was clipped by 3 bases and J by 1 base; unmatched bases: 6. The CDR3 covers 15 residues. The CDR3 nucleotides read TGTGCCAGCAGCTTGGGGACAGTGGTTTCCTACGAGCAGTACTTC. Residues: CASSLGTVVSYEQYF.

The chain has TRBV29-1 and TRBJ1-1; tentatively, D is TRBD1 (5 bases). Trimming shortened V by 3 bases and J by 1 base, and 12 bases separated the two germline ends. There are 14 residues in the CDR3. Germline values: CDR1 SQVTM, CDR2 ANQGSEA. The CDR3 DNA is TGCAGCGTTGAGTCGCGGGGGTCGAACACTGAAGCTTTCTTT. It translates to CSVESRGSNTEAFF.

In nucleotides, the CDR3 is TGTGCCAGCAAAGGAGACGGCCCTGGGCAGTACTTC. It specifies CASKGDGPGQYF. The rearrangement joins TRBV7-8 to TRBJ2-7; D ambiguous. The germline gives CDR1 SGHVS, CDR2 FQNEAQ. This CDR3 comprises 12 residues. Trimming left V 7 bases short and J 9 bases short, with 16 bases between.

The gene calls are TRBV11-3 and TRBJ2-1, with 9 bases lining up with TRBD1. In germline, CDR1 is SGHNT, CDR2 YENEEA. CDR3 length: 13 residues. V trimming: 5 bases; J trimming: 6 bases; junction bases outside the gene matches: 2. CDR3 sequence reads: CASSTGQGNEQFF. As DNA, the CDR3 is TGTGCCAGCAGCACGGGACAGGGCAATGAGCAGTTCTTC.

The V gene is TRBV7-6, the J gene TRBJ2-7; 8 nucleotides match TRBD2. V dropped 5 bases and J dropped 2; count of bases not matched to a gene: 8. The CDR3 sequence is 15 residues long. CDR1 and CDR2 (germline): SGHVS, FNYEAQ. The CDR3 is CASSPSGGRPYEQYF. In DNA, the CDR3 is TGTGCCAGCAGCCCCAGCGGGGGAAGACCCTACGAGCAGTACTTC.

The chain carries TRBV29-1 and TRBJ2-7; D call uncertain. The V gene's germline CDR1 is SQVTM and CDR2 ANQGSEA. V gave up 6 bases and J gave up 4 bases, with 13 bases separating them. The CDR3 runs to 12 residues. CDR3 protein: CSVAKGVYEQYF. The CDR3 nucleotides read TGCAGCGTCGCAAAGGGCGTTTACGAGCAGTACTTC.

The chain couples TRBV5-1 to TRBJ2-1, with 8 bases matching TRBD1. The junction had 13 bases not matched to a gene; V was cut back by 4 bases and J by 7 bases. The germline V gene encodes CDR1 SGHRS and CDR2 YFSETQ. This CDR3 spans 16 amino acids. CDR3 sequence reads: CASSLRPGTGKNEQFF. For the CDR3, the DNA is TGCGCCAGCAGCCTACGACCCGGGACAGGCAAAAATGAGCAGTTCTTC.

A few counts support this clonotype. The J gene is TRBJ1-2, the V gene TRBV12-3 or TRBV12-4; TRBD1 matches at 7 bases. The CDR3 runs to 15 residues. Losses at the gene ends were 0 bases for V and 8 bases for J; bases not matched to a gene: 9. DNA of the CDR3: TGTGCCAGCAGTTTAGCGGGACAGAGGTTTTCCGGCTACACCTTC. Translating it yields CASSLAGQRFSGYTF.

This clonotype has more than one count but fewer than ten. The rearrangement uses TRBV3-1 and TRBJ2-4; D may correspond to TRBD1 or TRBD2 (5 bases each). Germline V gene data show CDR1 as LGHDT and CDR2 as YNNKEL (reference sequence). There are 17 residues in the CDR3. Deletions cut 1 base from V and 0 bases from J, with 13 bases between. The chain's CDR3 is CASSQARDRLAKNIQYF. In DNA, the CDR3 is TGTGCCAGCAGCCAAGCGAGGGACCGACTAGCCAAAAACATTCAGTACTTC.

The chain recombines TRBV12-3 or TRBV12-4 with TRBJ2-3; 14 positions agree with TRBD2. This CDR3 contains 20 residues. V was clipped by 2 bases and J by 1 base; unmatched bases: 11. The CDR3: CASSLKTGLAGEDGTDTQYF. The CDR3 DNA is TGTGCCAGCAGTTTAAAAACGGGACTAGCGGGAGAAGATGGCACAGATACGCAGTATTTT.

The J gene is TRBJ2-7, the V gene TRBV9; unclear D gene. The germline CDR1 and CDR2 sequences are SGDLS and YYNGEE. V gave up 7 bases and J gave up 2 bases, with 13 bases separating them. The CDR3 covers 13 residues. The CDR3 nucleotides read TGTGCCAGCTCTTCGGACGGAACCTACGAGCAGTACTTC. Protein sequence: CASSSDGTYEQYF.

This clonotype was picked up a small number of times. This rearrangement joins TRBV3-1 to TRBJ2-1, with D possibly being TRBD1 or TRBD2 (6 bases each). Germline CDR1 and CDR2: LGHDT and YNNKEL (reference sequence). Trimming took 4 bases from V and 3 from J, leaving 16 bases between them. The CDR3 is 16 residues long. The CDR3 DNA sequence: TGTGCCAGCAGCCTCATGTCAGGAGGGGGCTACAATGAGCAGTTCTTC. It specifies CASSLMSGGGYNEQFF.

The chain recombines TRBV12-3 or TRBV12-4 with TRBJ2-3, with 8 bases identical to TRBD1. The CDR3 is 16 amino acids. The J segment lost 0 bases and the V segment lost 1 base, leaving 3 bases of the junction unmatched. The CDR3 spells CASSLGTGYSTDTQYF. The CDR3 region has the DNA TGTGCCAGCAGTTTAGGGACAGGGTATAGCACAGATACGCAGTATTTT.

J is TRBJ2-7 and V is TRBV20-1, with TRBD1 matching over 9 bases. In germline, CDR1 is DFQATT, CDR2 SNEGSKA (reference sequence). After removal of 3 bases from V and 5 bases from J, the junction contained 11 bases not matched to a gene. The CDR3 runs to 15 residues. The CDR3 sequence is CSARRGDRDRDEQYF. CDR3 sequence (DNA): TGCAGTGCTAGGCGTGGGGACAGGGATAGAGACGAGCAGTACTTC.

This clonotype appeared a single time. The chain employs TRBV7-2 and TRBJ2-5; D not certain. The germline gives CDR1 SGHTA, CDR2 FQGNSA. The CDR3 spans 13 residues. Trimming took off 8 bases at V and 2 bases at J, with 12 bases between the two ends. CDR3 bases: TGTGCCAGCCAGGTCTCGGTTCAAGAGACCCAGTACTTC. As protein: CASQVSVQETQYF.

V is TRBV2 and J is TRBJ2-1, with D unresolved. This CDR3 is 16 amino acids long. Germline loops: CDR1 SNHLY, CDR2 FYNNEI. Trimming left V 8 bases short and J 1 base short, with 18 bases between. The CDR3 sequence is CASSRQALRSYNEQFF. The CDR3 region has the DNA TGTGCCAGCTCTCGGCAGGCGCTTCGGTCCTACAATGAGCAGTTCTTC.

This clonotype was detected a few times. The rearrangement uses TRBV9 and TRBJ2-3; TRBD2 matches 8 bases. The CDR3 consists of 13 residues. The V segment lost 4 bases and the J segment 5 bases; nucleotides outside the gene matches: 3. CDR1 is SGDLS and CDR2 is YYNGEE in the germline V gene. CDR3 coding DNA: TGTGCCAGCAGCACTCTAGCGGGAGATACGCAGTATTTT. The encoded protein is CASSTLAGDTQYF. Combining the CDR3 with reference TRBV9 and TRBJ2-3 gives the whole variable domain DSGVTQTPKHLITATGQRVTLRCSPRSGDLSVYWYQQSLDQGLQFLIQYYNGEERAKGNILERFSAQQFPDLHSELNLSSLELGDSALYFCASSTLAGDTQYFGPGTRLTVL.

The chain couples TRBV13 to TRBJ2-3, with D possibly matching TRBD1 (6 bases). This CDR3 region has 15 residues. Trimming took 2 bases from V and 0 from J, leaving 9 bases between them. Germline assignment: CDR1 PRHDT and CDR2 FYEKMQ (reference sequence). CDR3 sequence (DNA): TGTGCCAGCAGCTTAAAAGGGACAAGCACAGATACGCAGTATTTT. Translating gives CASSLKGTSTDTQYF.

This clonotype was seen repeatedly, ten times or more. The chain links TRBV20-1 to TRBJ2-5; possibly TRBD2 for D (6 bases). The CDR3 spans 14 residues. The germline V gene has CDR1 DFQATT and CDR2 SNEGSKA (reference sequence). The ends were cut back, 6 bases at V and 4 bases at J, with 18 bases in the middle. CDR3: CSAPGEGLRETQYF. The CDR3 DNA reads TGCAGTGCCCCGGGGGAAGGGCTGCGAGAGACCCAGTACTTC.

The chain has TRBV20-1 and TRBJ2-7, with TRBD2 matching 10 bases. CDR3 length: 16 residues. Germline CDR1 reads DFQATT; CDR2 reads SNEGSKA (reference sequence). The V gene end was trimmed by 3 bases and the J gene end by 3 bases; junction bases not matched to a gene: 11. The CDR3 spells CSASSLGASGSYEQYF. The CDR3 DNA sequence: TGCAGTGCTAGTTCCCTAGGAGCTAGCGGGAGCTACGAGCAGTACTTC.

In its sample, this clonotype was seen a few times. DNA of the CDR3: TGTGCCAGCAGCCTCCCGGACGGAGGGGGCAAAAACATTCAGTACTTC. Translation gives CASSLPDGGGKNIQYF. The V call is TRBV7-9, the J call TRBJ2-4; tentatively, D is TRBD1 or TRBD2 (6 bases each). The V gene lost 5 bases and the J gene lost 3 bases, with 17 bases spanning the gap. This CDR3 is 16 amino acids long. The germline V gene encodes CDR1 SEHNR and CDR2 FQNEAQ (reference sequence). Full variable domain (outside the CDR3, taken from reference TRBV7-9 and TRBJ2-4): DTGVSQNPRHKITKRGQNVTFRCDPISEHNRLYWYRQTLGQGPEFLTYFQNEAQLEKSRLLSDRFSAERPKGSFSTLEIQRTEQGDSAMYLCASSLPDGGGKNIQYFGAGTRLSVL.

The rearrangement uses TRBV15 and TRBJ2-7; 8 nucleotides agree with TRBD1. This CDR3 region has 15 residues. Germline V lookup: CDR1 LNHNV, CDR2 YYDKDF (reference sequence). V lost 4 bases to trimming and J lost 6 bases; unmatched junction nucleotides: 11. In nucleotides, the CDR3 is TGTGCCACCAGCACAGAAGGACAGGGAAAACGCGAGCAGTACTTC. Residues: CATSTEGQGKREQYF.